One and the same sample provided the 6 T cell receptor beta chains below, sequenced in a study of cytomegalovirus exposure and HLA in healthy donors. Primers: 60 Vbeta forward and 13 Jbeta reverse. Clones were read by immunoSEQ multiplex PCR, and TCRdb kept only the in-frame ones, dropping some. Here the sample table reports roughly 34,000 clones. The specimen sequenced was PBMCs. These receptors all stem from a middle-aged woman in good health and CMV-seropositive.

The CDR3 DNA follows: TGTGCCAGCAGCTTGATGGAAATAGCTGTCCTCCACAATGAGCAGTTCTTC. Amino acids: CASSLMEIAVLHNEQFF. The rearrangement uses TRBV5-8 and TRBJ2-1; D is uncertain. The CDR3 runs to 17 residues. Germline V lookup: CDR1 SGHTS, CDR2 YDEGEE. V lost 1 base, J lost 5 bases, and 19 bases lay in between.

This chain connects TRBV29-1 to TRBJ2-3; TRBD2 matches at 7 bases. The CDR3 runs 14 residues. Germline CDR1 SQVTM, CDR2 ANQGSEA. Trimming removed 4 bases from V and 0 bases from J; junction bases left unmatched: 4. CDR3 amino acids: CSVVGSGSTDTQYF. CDR3 in DNA: TGCAGCGTTGTGGGTAGCGGGAGCACAGATACGCAGTATTTT.

The rearrangement uses TRBV7-6 and TRBJ2-7; 14 bases match TRBD2. Germline V gene data show CDR1 as SGHVS and CDR2 as FNYEAQ. V trimming: 1 base; J trimming: 2 bases; junction bases outside the gene matches: 7. CDR3 length equals 18 residues. The CDR3 is CASSLGVRLAGGAYEQYF. The CDR3 nucleotides are TGTGCCAGCAGCTTAGGGGTCCGACTAGCGGGAGGGGCCTACGAGCAGTACTTC.

The gene calls are TRBV7-9 and TRBJ1-2; maybe TRBD1 (6 bases). The CDR3 extends over 14 amino acids. Trimming left V 0 bases short and J 8 bases short, with 13 bases between. Germline V gene lookup returns CDR1 SEHNR and CDR2 FQNEAQ (reference sequence). The CDR3 sequence: CASSLANRVAGYTF. The DNA of the CDR3 is TGTGCCAGCAGCTTAGCAAACAGGGTCGCGGGCTACACCTTC.

V and J are TRBV5-1 and TRBJ2-3; D perhaps matches TRBD2 (5 bases). The CDR3 extends over 13 amino acids. Germline loops: CDR1 SGHRS, CDR2 YFSETQ. V was clipped by 0 bases and J by 4 bases, with 6 bases between them. The CDR3 here is CASSLVAPDTQYF. The CDR3 DNA follows: TGCGCCAGCAGCTTGGTAGCGCCAGATACGCAGTATTTT.

The chain combines TRBV6-5 with TRBJ2-2; a possible D gene is TRBD1 (6 bases). The CDR3 has 14 amino acids. Trimming removed 0 bases at V and 4 bases at J, with 6 bases between. Germline V gene lookup returns CDR1 MNHEY and CDR2 SVGAGI. As DNA, the CDR3 is TGTGCCAGCAGTTACTCGGACAGCACCGGGGAGCTGTTTTTT. Translation gives CASSYSDSTGELFF.